This T cell receptor (beta chain) was captured in a study of T cell responses to AZD1222 COVID-19 vaccine (dated by TCRdb to the early 2020s). About the full investigation: TCR sequencing was performed for 233 trial participants, of whom around 210 were given two doses of AZD1222 and around 26 were given two doses of MenACWY control vaccine. Trial participants were enrolled by age into 18-55, 56-69 and 70-plus year subgroups, with roughly 160, 29 and 62 TCR-sequenced participants respectively. The paper's findings and limits, for the study overall: After two AZD1222 doses, spike-specific TCR breadth and depth were significantly higher than at day 0 and than in MenACWY recipients. Nearly half of unique spike-specific TCRs reportedly recognized epitopes outside regions mutated in the B.1.351 and B.1.1.7 variants. The whole spike protein was spanned by vaccine-associated CD4 TCRs, and dominant responses were seen in regions 160-218 and 743-854. In the small 56-69-year group, the increase in depth fell short of significance, most likely because of low power. Most participants were white British and females outnumbered males, and the authors suggested that clonal diversity may have been underestimated. Because no day 14 peak-response samples were available, repertoires were characterized only after the peak T cell response. Conclusions about previously exposed vaccinees are limited, since just a handful of AZD1222 recipients were seropositive for SARS-CoV-2 at baseline.

Reading the germline V gene (reference sequence) gives CDR1 LNHDA and CDR2 SQIVND. Inclusive of the bounding cysteine and phenylalanine, the CDR3 is 13 residues long. Of all the DNA, just the CDR3 is kept, 39 bases in frame from base 1. Clipping removes 5 bases from V and 3 bases from J, with 3 as the unmatched junction base count. As to this clone: The antigen it recognizes is unknown. It has no much larger one-base neighbor in the sample; base qualities were not kept.

The sample's time point, from its label and the paper: about 28 days (+/-7) after the second vaccine dose. Because spike-specific TCR depth and breadth did not differ between the two schedules, AZD1222 recipients who got a second dose at roughly 4 weeks were pooled with those who got a second dose at roughly 12 weeks. The vaccinee samples were drawn from two UK trials, COV001 and COV002, one of which was a single-blind randomized controlled phase 2/3 trial testing AZD1222 (ChAdOx1 nCoV-19) in healthy adults. For TCRbeta chain sequencing, PBMC samples from trial participants were taken at day 0 and at day 28 after the second dose. The CDR3 regions of human TCRbeta chains were subjected to immunosequencing. In the paper's pipeline: TCRs in the repertoires were matched against a reference library of SARS-CoV-2-specific TCRs that had been generated with the MIRA antigen-specificity platform. Breadth was defined as the fraction of unique TCRs that were SARS-CoV-2-associated, and depth was defined as the fraction of total T cells that were SARS-CoV-2-associated. Using the MIRA data, each spike-specific TCR was assigned both to the spike region to which the TCR was reactive and to a CD4 or CD8 class. Log10-transformed breadth and depth values were compared by one-way ANOVA with Sidak's multiple comparisons tests. The table comes from immuneACCESS by way of TCRdb, which keeps in-frame sequences with V and J called. Part of the clones is missing from these tables; in studies checked, under half for an unresolved V gene and the rest for unknown reasons. From that table come the V and J calls and clone size; the DNA was used to work out D and trimming. Across this sample there are more than 90,000 clones, with roughly 84% seen only once. Approximately 16% of the sample is held by the ten biggest clonotypes.

The input for sequencing was peripheral blood, taken 28 days after the second AZD1222 dose. This receptor was taken from an adult who received the AZD1222 COVID-19 vaccine. The chain links TRBV19 with TRBJ1-1, with 7 central nucleotides matching TRBD1. The DNA is TGTGCCAGTAGTCTCGGGACAGACACTGAAGCTTTCTTT. Translated, this gives CASSLGTDTEAFF.